This T cell receptor (beta chain) comes out of a study of beta chain features in type 1 diabetes. Study outcomes and limitations: For Type 1 diabetes patients, all four CD4+ subsets carried TCRB CDR3s that were moderately but significantly shorter.

This CDR3 has 18 amino acids. V dropped 4 bases and J dropped 0; count of bases not matched to a gene: 12. Per germline, CDR1 LGHNA and CDR2 YNFKEQ. This clone was detected only a few times. Its target is unknown. Since all of the isolated RNA was reverse transcribed, expressed TCRB transcripts were what got sequenced. Some 3.3 million reads was the average for naive, central memory and regulatory T cell samples. Only in-frame clones appear in the TCRdb table, and some are missing; sequencing was by immunoSEQ multiplex PCR. This table has approximately 160,000 clones, approximately 9% appearing once. The rearrangement links TRBV4-2 to TRBJ1-5; 7 bases align to TRBD1. What was sequenced was central memory CD4+ T cells from blood. This receptor was identified in a woman under 30 in good health. The CDR3 sequence: CASSRGTALDNSNQPQHF. The CDR3 DNA is TGTGCCAGCAGCCGCGGGACAGCCCTAGATAATAGCAATCAGCCCCAGCATTTT.